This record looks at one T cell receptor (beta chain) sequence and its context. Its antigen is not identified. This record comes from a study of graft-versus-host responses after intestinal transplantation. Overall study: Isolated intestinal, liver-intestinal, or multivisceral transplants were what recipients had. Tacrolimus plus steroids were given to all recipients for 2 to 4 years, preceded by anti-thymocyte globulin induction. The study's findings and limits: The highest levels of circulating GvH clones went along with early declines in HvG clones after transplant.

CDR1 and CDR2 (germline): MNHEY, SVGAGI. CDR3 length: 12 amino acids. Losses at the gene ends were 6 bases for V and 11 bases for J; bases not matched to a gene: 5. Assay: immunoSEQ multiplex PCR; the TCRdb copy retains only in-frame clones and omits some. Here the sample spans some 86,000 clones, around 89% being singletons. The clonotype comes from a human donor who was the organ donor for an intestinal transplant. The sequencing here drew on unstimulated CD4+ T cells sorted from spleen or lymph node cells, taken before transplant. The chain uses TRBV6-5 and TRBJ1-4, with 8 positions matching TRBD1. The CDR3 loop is CASSSDRAKLFF. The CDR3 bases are TGTGCCAGCAGCTCGGACAGGGCCAAACTGTTTTTT.